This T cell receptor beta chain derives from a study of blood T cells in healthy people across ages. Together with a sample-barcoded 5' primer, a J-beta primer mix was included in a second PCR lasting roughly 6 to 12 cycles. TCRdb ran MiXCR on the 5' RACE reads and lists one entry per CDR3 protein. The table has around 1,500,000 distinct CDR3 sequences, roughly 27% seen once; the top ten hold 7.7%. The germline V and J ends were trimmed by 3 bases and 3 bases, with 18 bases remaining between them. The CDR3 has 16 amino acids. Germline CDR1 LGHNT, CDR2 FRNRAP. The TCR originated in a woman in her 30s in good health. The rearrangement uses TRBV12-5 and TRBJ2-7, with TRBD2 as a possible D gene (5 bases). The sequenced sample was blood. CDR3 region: CASGFHMRRSGYEQYF. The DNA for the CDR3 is TGTGCTAGTGGTTTCCACATGCGGAGAAGCGGCTACGAGCAGTACTTC. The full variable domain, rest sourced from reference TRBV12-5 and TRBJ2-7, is DARVTQTPRHKVTEMGQEVTMRCQPILGHNTVFWYRQTMMQGLELLAYFRNRAPLDDSGMPKDRFSAEMPDATLATLKIQPSEPRDSAVYFCASGFHMRRSGYEQYFGPGTRLTVT.